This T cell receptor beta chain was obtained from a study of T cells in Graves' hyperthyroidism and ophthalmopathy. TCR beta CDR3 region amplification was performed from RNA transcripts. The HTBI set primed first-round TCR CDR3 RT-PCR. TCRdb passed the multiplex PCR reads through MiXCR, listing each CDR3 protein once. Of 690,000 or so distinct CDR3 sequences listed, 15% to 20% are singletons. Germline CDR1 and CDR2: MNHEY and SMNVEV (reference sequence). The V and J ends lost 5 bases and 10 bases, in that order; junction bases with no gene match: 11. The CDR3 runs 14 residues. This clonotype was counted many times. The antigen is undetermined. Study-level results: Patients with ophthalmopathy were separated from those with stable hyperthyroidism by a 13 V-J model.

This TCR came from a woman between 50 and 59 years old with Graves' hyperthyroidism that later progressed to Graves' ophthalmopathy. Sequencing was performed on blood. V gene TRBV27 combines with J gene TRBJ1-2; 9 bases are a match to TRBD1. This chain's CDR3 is CASSLEPGQGSYTF. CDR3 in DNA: TGTGCCAGCAGTCTCGAACCGGGACAGGGTTCCTACACCTTC.